This TCR beta chain was sequenced during a study of OX40 agonist ivuxolimab in advanced cancers. TCRdb's table, derived via immunoSEQ multiplex PCR, lists solely in-frame clones and lacks some. The sample consists of roughly 64,000 clones, more than 75% of them appearing once. Germline CDR1 SGHAT, CDR2 FQNNGV. This CDR3 spans 15 amino acids. With 4 bases removed from V and 5 bases from J, the gap between germline ends came to 18 bases. Sequenced material: CD4+ or CD8+ T cells sorted from blood, taken in a trial of the OX40 agonist ivuxolimab. This chain joins TRBV11-2 and TRBJ2-7; D remains ambiguous. This TCR was sampled from an adult with an advanced solid tumor such as melanoma, head and neck, liver or kidney cancer. The CDR3 coding sequence is TGTGCCAGCAGCTCCTCCCCGACAAGTCCAAACGAGCAGTACTTC. Translating gives CASSSSPTSPNEQYF.